This TCR beta chain was sequenced during a study of blood T cells in healthy people across ages. General study findings and limits: In older individuals, TCR beta diversity per million T cells was lower, falling roughly linearly with age.

As to this clonotype: The antigen remains undetermined.

A J-beta primer mix and a sample-barcoded 5' primer were used in a second PCR of roughly 7 to 12 cycles. Via MiXCR, TCRdb re-called the 5' RACE reads, giving one row per CDR3 protein. Of some 940,000 distinct CDR3 sequences in the sample, 29% were seen once. The CDR3 has 17 amino acids. The J segment lost 5 bases and the V segment lost 4 bases, leaving 10 bases of the junction unmatched. In germline, CDR1 is MGHRA, CDR2 YSYEKL. This same sample was also taken into another study, of T cells of mothers and their children. That paper adds: Sequencing got over 10 million TCR beta CDR3 reads from each mother and approximately 3 million from each child.

The chain carries TRBV4-1 and TRBJ2-7, with TRBD2 matching 14 bases. The clonotype comes from a woman aged 40 to 49 in good health. Sample: blood. For the CDR3, the DNA is TGCGCCAGCAGCCTGACCGGGACTAGCGGGAGCTTCAACGAGCAGTACTTC. Translated: CASSLTGTSGSFNEQYF.